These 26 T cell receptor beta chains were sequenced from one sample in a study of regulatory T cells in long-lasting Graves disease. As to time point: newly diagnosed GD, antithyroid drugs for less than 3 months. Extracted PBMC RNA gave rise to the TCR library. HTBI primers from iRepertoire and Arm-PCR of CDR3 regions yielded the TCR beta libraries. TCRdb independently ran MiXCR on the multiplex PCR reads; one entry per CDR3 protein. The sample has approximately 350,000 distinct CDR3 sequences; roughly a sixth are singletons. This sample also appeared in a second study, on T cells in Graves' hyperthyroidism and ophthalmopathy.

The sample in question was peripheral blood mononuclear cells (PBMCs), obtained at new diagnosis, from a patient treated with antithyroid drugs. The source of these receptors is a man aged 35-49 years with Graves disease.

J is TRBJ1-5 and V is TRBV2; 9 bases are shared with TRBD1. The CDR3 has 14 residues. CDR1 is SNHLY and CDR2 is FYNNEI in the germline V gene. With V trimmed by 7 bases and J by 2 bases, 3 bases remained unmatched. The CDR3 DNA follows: TGTGCCAGCACCGGGGACAGGGGCAATCAGCCCCAGCATTTT. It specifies CASTGDRGNQPQHF.

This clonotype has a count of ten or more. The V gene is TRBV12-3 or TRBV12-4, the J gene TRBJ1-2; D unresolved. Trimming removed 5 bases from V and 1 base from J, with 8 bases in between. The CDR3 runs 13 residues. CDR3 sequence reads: CASSLFINYGYTF. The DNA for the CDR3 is TGTGCCAGCAGTCTCTTTATTAACTATGGCTACACCTTC.

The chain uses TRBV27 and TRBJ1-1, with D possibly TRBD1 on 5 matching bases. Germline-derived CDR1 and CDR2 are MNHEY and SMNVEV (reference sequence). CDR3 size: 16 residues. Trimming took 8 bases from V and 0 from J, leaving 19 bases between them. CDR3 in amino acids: CASSIDTGTLNTEAFF. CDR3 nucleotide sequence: TGTGCCAGCTCCATTGACACTGGGACCCTGAACACTGAAGCTTTCTTT.

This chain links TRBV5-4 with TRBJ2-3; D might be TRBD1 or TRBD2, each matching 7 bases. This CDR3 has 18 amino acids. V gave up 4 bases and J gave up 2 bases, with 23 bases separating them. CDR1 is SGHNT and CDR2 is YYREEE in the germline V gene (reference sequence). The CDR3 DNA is TGTGCCAGCAGCGGCGGAGGAGGGGGCGGGGGCCACACAGATACGCAGTATTTT. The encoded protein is CASSGGGGGGGHTDTQYF.

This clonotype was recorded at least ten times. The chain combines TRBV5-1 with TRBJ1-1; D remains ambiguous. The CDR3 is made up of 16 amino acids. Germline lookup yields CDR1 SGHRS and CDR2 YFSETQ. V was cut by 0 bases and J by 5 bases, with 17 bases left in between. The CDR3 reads CASSLAGNTPDTEAFF. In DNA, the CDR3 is TGCGCCAGCAGCTTGGCCGGTAACACCCCCGATACTGAAGCTTTCTTT. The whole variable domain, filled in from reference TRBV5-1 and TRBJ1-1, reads KAGVTQTPRYLIKTRGQQVTLSCSPISGHRSVSWYQQTPGQGLQFLFEYFSETQRNKGNFPGRFSGRQFSNSRSEMNVSTLELGDSALYLCASSLAGNTPDTEAFFGQGTRLTVV.

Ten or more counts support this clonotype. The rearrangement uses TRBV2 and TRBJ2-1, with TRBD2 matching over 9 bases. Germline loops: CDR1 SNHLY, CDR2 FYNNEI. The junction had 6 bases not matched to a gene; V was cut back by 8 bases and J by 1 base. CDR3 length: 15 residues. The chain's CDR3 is CASGGSGGSYNEQFF. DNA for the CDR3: TGTGCCAGCGGAGGGAGCGGGGGGTCCTACAATGAGCAGTTCTTC. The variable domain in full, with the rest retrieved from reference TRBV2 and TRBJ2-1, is EPEVTQTPSHQVTQMGQEVILRCVPISNHLYFYWYRQILGQKVEFLVSFYNNEISEKSEIFDDQFSVERPDGSNFTLKIRSTKLEDSAMYFCASGGSGGSYNEQFFGPGTRLTVL.

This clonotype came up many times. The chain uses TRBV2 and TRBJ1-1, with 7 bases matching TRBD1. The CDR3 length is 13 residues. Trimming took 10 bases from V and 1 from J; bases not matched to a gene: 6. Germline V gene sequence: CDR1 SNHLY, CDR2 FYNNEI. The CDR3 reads CATGGQPNTEAFF. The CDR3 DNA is TGTGCCACCGGGGGACAGCCGAACACTGAAGCTTTCTTT. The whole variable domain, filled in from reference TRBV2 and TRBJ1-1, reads EPEVTQTPSHQVTQMGQEVILRCVPISNHLYFYWYRQILGQKVEFLVSFYNNEISEKSEIFDDQFSVERPDGSNFTLKIRSTKLEDSAMYFCATGGQPNTEAFFGQGTRLTVV.

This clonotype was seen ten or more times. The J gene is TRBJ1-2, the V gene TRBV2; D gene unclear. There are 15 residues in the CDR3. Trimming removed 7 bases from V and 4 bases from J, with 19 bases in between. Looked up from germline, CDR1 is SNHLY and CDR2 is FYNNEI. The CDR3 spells CASKAARNYLYGYTF. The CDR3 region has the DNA TGTGCCAGCAAAGCAGCGAGGAATTACCTCTATGGCTACACCTTC.

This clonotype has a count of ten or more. CDR3 sequence: CASSAQTGWSQHF. In nucleotides, the CDR3 is TGTGCCAGCAGTGCCCAGACAGGGTGGTCCCAGCATTTT. The chain couples TRBV2 to TRBJ1-5; 7 nucleotides agree with TRBD1. With 4 bases clipped from V and 11 bases from J, the junction kept 8 bases outside the gene matches. CDR3 length: 13 amino acids. Germline V CDR1 and CDR2: SNHLY, FYNNEI.

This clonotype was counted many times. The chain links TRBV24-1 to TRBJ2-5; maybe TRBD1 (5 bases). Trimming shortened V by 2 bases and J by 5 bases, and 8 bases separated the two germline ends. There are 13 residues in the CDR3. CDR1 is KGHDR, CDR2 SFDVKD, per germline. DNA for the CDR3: TGTGCCACCAGTGATTCAGGGTTGGAGACCCAGTACTTC. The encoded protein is CATSDSGLETQYF.

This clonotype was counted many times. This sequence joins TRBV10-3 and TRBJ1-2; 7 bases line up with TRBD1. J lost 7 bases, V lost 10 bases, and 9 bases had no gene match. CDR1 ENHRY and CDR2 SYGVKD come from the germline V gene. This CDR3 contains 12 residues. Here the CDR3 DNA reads TGTGCCACCGGTAGACAGGGCTCTGGCTACACCTTC. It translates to CATGRQGSGYTF.

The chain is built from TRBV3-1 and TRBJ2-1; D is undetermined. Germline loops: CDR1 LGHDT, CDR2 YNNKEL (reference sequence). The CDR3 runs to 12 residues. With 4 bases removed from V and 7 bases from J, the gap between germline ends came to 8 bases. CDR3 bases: TGTGCCAGCAGCCCCTGGCAAAATGAGCAGTTCTTC. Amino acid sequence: CASSPWQNEQFF.

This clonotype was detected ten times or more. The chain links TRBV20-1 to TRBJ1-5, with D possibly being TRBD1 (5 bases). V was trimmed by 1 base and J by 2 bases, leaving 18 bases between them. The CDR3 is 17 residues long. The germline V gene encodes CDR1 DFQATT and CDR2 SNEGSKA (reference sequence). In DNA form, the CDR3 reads TGCAGTGCTAGAGCCCCCATGGGGGGTGCTGGCAATCAGCCCCAGCATTTT. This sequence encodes CSARAPMGGAGNQPQHF.

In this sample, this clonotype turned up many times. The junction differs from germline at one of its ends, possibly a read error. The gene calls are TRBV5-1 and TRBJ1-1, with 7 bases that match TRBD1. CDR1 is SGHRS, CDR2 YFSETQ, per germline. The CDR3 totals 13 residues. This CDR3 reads CASSGQVNTEAFF. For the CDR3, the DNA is TGTGCCAGCAGCGGACAGGTGAACACTGAAGCTTTCTTT.

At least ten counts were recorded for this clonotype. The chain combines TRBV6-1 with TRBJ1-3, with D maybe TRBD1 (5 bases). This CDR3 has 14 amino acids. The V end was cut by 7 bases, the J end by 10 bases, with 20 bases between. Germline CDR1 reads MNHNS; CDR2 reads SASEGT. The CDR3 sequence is CASTPRGDVRTIYF. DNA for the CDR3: TGTGCCAGCACCCCCCGGGGGGACGTAAGGACCATATATTTT.

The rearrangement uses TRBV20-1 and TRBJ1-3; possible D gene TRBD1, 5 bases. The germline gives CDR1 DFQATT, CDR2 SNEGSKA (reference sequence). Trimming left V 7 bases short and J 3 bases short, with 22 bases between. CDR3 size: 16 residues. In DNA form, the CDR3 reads TGCAGTGTCCGGTCTGGGGCAGGGCTTAATGGAAACACCATATATTTT. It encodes CSVRSGAGLNGNTIYF.

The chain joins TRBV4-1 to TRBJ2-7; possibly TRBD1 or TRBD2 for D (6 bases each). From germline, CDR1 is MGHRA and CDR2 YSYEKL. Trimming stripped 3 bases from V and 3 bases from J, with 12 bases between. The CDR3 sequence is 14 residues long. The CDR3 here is CASSHRLGGYEQYF. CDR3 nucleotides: TGCGCCAGCAGCCACCGACTAGGGGGCTACGAGCAGTACTTC.

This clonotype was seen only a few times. CDR3 coding DNA: TGTGCCAGCAAGGGGCGCGGGGAGCTGTTTTTT. This encodes CASKGRGELFF. The J gene is TRBJ2-2, the V gene TRBV2; a weak D match, TRBD1 (5 bases). The V end lost 7 bases, the J end lost 7 bases, and 7 bases lay between the germline ends. Germline loops: CDR1 SNHLY, CDR2 FYNNEI. This CDR3 spans 11 amino acids. Using reference TRBV2 and TRBJ2-2 for the parts outside the CDR3, the full variable domain is EPEVTQTPSHQVTQMGQEVILRCVPISNHLYFYWYRQILGQKVEFLVSFYNNEISEKSEIFDDQFSVERPDGSNFTLKIRSTKLEDSAMYFCASKGRGELFFGEGSRLTVL.

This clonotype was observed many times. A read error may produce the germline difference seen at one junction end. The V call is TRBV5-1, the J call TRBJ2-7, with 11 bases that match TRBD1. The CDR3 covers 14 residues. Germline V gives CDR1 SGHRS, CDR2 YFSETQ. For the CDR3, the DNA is TGTGCCAGCAGCTTAGGGACAGGGGGTTACGAGCAGTACTTC. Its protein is CASSLGTGGYEQYF.

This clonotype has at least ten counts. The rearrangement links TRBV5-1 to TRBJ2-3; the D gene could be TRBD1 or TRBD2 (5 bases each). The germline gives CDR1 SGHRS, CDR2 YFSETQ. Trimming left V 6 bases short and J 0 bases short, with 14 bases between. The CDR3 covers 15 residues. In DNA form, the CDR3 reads TGCGCCAGCAACCAGAGGGGCGGAAGCACAGATACGCAGTATTTT. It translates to CASNQRGGSTDTQYF.

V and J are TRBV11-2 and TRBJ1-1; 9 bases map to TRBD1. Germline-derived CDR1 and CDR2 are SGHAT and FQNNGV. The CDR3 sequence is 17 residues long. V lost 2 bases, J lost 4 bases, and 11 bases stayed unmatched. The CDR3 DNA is TGTGCCAGCAGCTTACGGGGGGGGACAGGGATCTTCACTGAAGCTTTCTTT. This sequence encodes CASSLRGGTGIFTEAFF.

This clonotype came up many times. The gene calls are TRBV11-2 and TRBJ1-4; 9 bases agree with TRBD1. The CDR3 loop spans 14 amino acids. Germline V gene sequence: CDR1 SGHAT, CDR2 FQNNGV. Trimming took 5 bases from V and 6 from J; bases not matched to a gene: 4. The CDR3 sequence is CASSEGTGHEKLFF. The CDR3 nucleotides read TGTGCCAGCAGCGAGGGGACAGGGCATGAAAAACTGTTTTTT.

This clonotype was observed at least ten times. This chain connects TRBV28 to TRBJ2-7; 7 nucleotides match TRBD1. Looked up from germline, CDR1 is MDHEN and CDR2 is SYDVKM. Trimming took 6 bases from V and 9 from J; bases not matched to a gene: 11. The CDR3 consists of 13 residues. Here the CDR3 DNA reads TGTGCCAGCAGGTGGCAGGGGGAAGATGGGCAGTACTTC. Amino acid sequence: CASRWQGEDGQYF.

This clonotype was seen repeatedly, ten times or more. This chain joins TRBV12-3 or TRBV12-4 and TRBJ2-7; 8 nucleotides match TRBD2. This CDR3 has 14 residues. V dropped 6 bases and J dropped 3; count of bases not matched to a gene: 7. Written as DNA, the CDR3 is TGTGCCAGCAGGCCCTCGGCGGGGGGCTACGAGCAGTACTTC. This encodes CASRPSAGGYEQYF.

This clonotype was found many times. The CDR3 sequence: CASSLPTGTDTQYF. The CDR3 DNA reads as TGTGCCAGCAGTTTACCCACAGGCACAGATACGCAGTATTTT. The chain carries TRBV28 and TRBJ2-3; no reliable D call. The V end lost 2 bases, the J end lost 1 base, and 7 bases lay between the germline ends. The CDR3 extends over 14 amino acids. Germline V gene sequence: CDR1 MDHEN, CDR2 SYDVKM.

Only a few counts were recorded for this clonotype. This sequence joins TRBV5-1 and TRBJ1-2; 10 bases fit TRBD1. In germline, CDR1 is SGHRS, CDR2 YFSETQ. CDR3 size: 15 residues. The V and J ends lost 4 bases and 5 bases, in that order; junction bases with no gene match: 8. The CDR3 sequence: CASSPRQGALYGYTF. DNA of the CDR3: TGCGCCAGCAGCCCACGACAGGGGGCCCTGTATGGCTACACCTTC. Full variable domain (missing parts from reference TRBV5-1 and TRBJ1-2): KAGVTQTPRYLIKTRGQQVTLSCSPISGHRSVSWYQQTPGQGLQFLFEYFSETQRNKGNFPGRFSGRQFSNSRSEMNVSTLELGDSALYLCASSPRQGALYGYTFGSGTRLTVV.